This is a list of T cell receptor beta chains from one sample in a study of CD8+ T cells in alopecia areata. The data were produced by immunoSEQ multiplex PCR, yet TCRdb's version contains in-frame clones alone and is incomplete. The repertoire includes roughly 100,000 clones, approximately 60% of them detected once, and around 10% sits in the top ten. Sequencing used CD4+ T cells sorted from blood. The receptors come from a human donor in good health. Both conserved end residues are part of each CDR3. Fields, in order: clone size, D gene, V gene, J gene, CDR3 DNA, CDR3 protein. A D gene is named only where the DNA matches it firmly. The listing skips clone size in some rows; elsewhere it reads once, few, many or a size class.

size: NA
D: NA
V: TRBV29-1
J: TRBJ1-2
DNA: TGCAGCGTCGGACAACCCGCTGGCTACACCTTC
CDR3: CSVGQPAGYTF

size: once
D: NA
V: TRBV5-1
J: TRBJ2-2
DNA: TGCGCCAGCAGCTTGGGGGACATCCCCACCGGGGAGCTGTTTTTT
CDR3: CASSLGDIPTGELFF

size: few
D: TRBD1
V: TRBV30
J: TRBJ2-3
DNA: TGTGCCTGGGGGACAGGGTCAGATACGCAGTATTTT
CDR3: CAWGTGSDTQYF

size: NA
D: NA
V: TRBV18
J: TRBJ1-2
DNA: TGTGCCAGCTCACCGGACGGCCGATATGGCTACACCTTC
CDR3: CASSPDGRYGYTF

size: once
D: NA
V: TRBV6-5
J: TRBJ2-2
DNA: TGTGCCAGCGGGTATTGGATCGCGAACACCGGGGAGCTGTTTTTT
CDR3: CASGYWIANTGELFF

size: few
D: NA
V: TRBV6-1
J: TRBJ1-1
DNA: TGTGCCAGCAGGCAGGGAACCGGGACTGAAGCTTTCTTT
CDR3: CASRQGTGTEAFF

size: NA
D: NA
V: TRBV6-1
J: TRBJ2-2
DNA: TGTGCCAGCGGGGATCCTAACACCGGGGAGCTGTTTTTT
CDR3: CASGDPNTGELFF

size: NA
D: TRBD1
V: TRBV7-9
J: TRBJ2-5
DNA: TGTGCCAGCAGCTTGACAGGGGGCGCAGAGACCCAGTACTTC
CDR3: CASSLTGGAETQYF

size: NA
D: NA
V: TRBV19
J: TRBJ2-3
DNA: TGTGCCAGTAGTGGTCTCGAGAGGCTGACTAGCACAGATACGCAGTATTTT
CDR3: CASSGLERLTSTDTQYF

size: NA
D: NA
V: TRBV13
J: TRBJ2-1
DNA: TGTGCCAGCAGCTTAATCTCCCCCCACCACAATGAGCAGTTCTTC
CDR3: CASSLISPHHNEQFF

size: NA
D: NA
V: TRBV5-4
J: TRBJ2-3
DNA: TGTGCCAGCAGCCCTTCAACAGATACGCAGTATTTT
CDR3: CASSPSTDTQYF

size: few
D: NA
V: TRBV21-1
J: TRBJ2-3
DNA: TGTGCCAGCAGCAAAGATCCCGGGACAAGGAGCGGGGGAACCCGGGGGCTATGGGCAGATACGCAGTATTTT
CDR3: CASSKDPGTRSGGTRGLWADTQYF

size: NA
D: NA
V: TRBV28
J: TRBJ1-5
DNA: TGTGCCAGCAGGTCAGGGGATTGGAATCAGCCCCAGCATTTT
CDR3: CASRSGDWNQPQHF

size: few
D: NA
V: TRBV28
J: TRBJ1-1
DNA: TGTGCCAGCCAGTCGGGGACTGAAGCTTTCTTT
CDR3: CASQSGTEAFF

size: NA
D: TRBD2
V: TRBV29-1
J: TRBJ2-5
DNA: TGCAGCGTTGATCGGGGGGTCCAAGAGACCCAGTACTTC
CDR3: CSVDRGVQETQYF

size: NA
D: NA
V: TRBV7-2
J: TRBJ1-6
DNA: TGTGCCAGCAGCTTAGCCAAAGGGCTCCAAAATTCACCCCTCCACTTT
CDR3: CASSLAKGLQNSPLHF

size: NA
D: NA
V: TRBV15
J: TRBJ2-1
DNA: TGTGCCACCAGCAGAGATTCAGGGGATCAGTTCTTC
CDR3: CATSRDSGDQFF

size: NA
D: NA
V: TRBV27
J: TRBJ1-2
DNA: TGTGCCAGCAGTGCCCGAACCCTACAGGGTCGGCGGGGCTACACCTTC
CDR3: CASSARTLQGRRGYTF

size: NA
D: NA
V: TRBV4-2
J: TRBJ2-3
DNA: TGTGCCAGCAGCCAGGCCGTCGGGGGCCGCAGCACAGATACGCAGTATTTT
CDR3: CASSQAVGGRSTDTQYF

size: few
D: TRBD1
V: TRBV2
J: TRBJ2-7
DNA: TGTGCCAGCGTAACAGGGGCCAGCTCCTACGAGCAGTACTTC
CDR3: CASVTGASSYEQYF

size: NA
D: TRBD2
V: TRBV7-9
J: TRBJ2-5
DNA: TGTGCCAGCAGCTTATTGTCTAGCGGGGCGATGCAAGAGACCCAGTACTTC
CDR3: CASSLLSSGAMQETQYF

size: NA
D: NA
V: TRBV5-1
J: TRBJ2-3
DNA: TGCGCCAGCAGCGGAGCCCTTTTAGATACGCAGTATTTT
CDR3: CASSGALLDTQYF

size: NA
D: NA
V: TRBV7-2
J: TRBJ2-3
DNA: TGTGCCAGCAGCTTAGAGCACAGGCGCACAGATACGCAGTATTTT
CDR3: CASSLEHRRTDTQYF

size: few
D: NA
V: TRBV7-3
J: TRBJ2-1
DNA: TGTGCCAGCAGCTTAGGACTTAACAATGAGCAGTTCTTC
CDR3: CASSLGLNNEQFF

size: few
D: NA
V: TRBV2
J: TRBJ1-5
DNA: TGTGCCAGCAGTGAAAGTTGGGAGCAGCCCCAGCATTTT
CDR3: CASSESWEQPQHF

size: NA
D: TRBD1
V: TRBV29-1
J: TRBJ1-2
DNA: TGCAGCGTTGTTGGGACAGCCCCCTATGGCTACACCTTC
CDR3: CSVVGTAPYGYTF

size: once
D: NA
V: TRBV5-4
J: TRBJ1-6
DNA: TGTGCCAGCAGCTTGGACAGTTATAATTCACCCCTCCACTTT
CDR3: CASSLDSYNSPLHF

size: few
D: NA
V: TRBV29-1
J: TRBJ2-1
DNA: TGCAGCGTTGATGCCAGCCCGAGGGATGAGCAGTTCTTC
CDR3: CSVDASPRDEQFF

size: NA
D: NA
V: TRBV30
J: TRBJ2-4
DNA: TGTGCCTGGCTCCCAGATCTAGCCAAAAACATTCAGTACTTC
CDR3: CAWLPDLAKNIQYF

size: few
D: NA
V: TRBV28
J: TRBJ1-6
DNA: TGTGCCAGCACCAATGCGGGTCCCTATAATTCACCCCTCCACTTT
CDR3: CASTNAGPYNSPLHF

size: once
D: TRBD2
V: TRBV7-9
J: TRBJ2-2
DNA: TGTGCCAGCAGCTTGGGACTACCGAACACCGGGGAGCTGTTTTTT
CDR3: CASSLGLPNTGELFF

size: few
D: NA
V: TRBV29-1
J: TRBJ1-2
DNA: TGCAGCGTTGTGGCTGGGGCCCTCTCCTACACCTTC
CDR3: CSVVAGALSYTF

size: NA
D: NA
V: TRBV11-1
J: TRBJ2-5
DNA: TGTGCCAGCAGCAGGGGGACCCAAGAGACCCAGTACTTC
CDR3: CASSRGTQETQYF

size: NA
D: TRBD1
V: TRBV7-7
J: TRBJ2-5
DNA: TGTGCTAGCAGCTTGGCAGGGGGCGCCGAGACCCAGTACTTC
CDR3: CASSLAGGAETQYF

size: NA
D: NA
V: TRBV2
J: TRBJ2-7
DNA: TGTGCCAGCCACCGGGACTCTTCCTACGAGCAGTACTTC
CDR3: CASHRDSSYEQYF

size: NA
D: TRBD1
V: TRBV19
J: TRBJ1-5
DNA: TGTGCCAGTCGGTGGGGAGGACAGGTCAATCAGCCCCAGCATTTT
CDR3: CASRWGGQVNQPQHF

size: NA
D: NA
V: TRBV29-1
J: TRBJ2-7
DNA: TGCAGCGTTGTTAGGGGTCCGGGGCGGATCGCGTACGAGCAGTACTTC
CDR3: CSVVRGPGRIAYEQYF

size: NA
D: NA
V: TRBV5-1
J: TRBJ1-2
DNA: TGCGCCAGCAGCTGGCGACAGGCCCAAGACGATGGCTACACCTTC
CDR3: CASSWRQAQDDGYTF

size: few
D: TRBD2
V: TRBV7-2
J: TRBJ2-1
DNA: TGTGCCAGCAGCTTAGTCTACGGGGGGTACAATGAGCAGTTCTTC
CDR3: CASSLVYGGYNEQFF

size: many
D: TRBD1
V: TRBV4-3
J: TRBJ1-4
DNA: TGCGCCAGCAGCCAAGATTCGATTTCCGGGACAGGCCTTGAAAAACTGTTTTTT
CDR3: CASSQDSISGTGLEKLFF

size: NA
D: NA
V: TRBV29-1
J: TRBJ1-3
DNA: TGCAGCGTCGTCCGCCAGGGGTCTGGAAACACCATATATTTT
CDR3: CSVVRQGSGNTIYF

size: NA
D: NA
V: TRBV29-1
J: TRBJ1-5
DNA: TGCAGCGTTGTGTTTCGGGTCGGTCAGCCCCAGCATTTT
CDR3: CSVVFRVGQPQHF

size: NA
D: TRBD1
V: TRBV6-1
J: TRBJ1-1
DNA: TGTGCCAGCAGTGAAGCGCTGGGCAGGGGGTCGATAGCTTTCTTT
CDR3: CASSEALGRGSIAFF

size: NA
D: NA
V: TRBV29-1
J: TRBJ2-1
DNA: TGCAGCGTTGCATTAGCGGTCTACAATGAGCAGTTCTTC
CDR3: CSVALAVYNEQFF

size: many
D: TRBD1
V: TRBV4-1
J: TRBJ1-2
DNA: TGCGCCAGCAGCCAGGAGCGGGGACAGCTCTATGGCTACACCTTC
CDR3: CASSQERGQLYGYTF

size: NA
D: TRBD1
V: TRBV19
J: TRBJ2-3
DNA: TGTGCCAGTAGTACCGACAGGGATATGCAGTATTTT
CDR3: CASSTDRDMQYF

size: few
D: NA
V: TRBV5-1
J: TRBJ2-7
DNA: TGCGCCAGCAGCTTTGAGGTCAGAAGTTACGAGCAGTACTTC
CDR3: CASSFEVRSYEQYF

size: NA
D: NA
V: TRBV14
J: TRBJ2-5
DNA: TGTGCCAGCAGCCAACTCCCGGGCCAAGAGACCCAGTACTTC
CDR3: CASSQLPGQETQYF

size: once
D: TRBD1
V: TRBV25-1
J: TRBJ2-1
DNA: TGTGCCAGCAGTGCGTCCCAGGGGGAGAATCGGTACAATGAGCAGTTCTTC
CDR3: CASSASQGENRYNEQFF

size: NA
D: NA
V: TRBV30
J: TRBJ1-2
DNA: TGTGCCTGGAGTGTAGGTTATGGCTACACCTTC
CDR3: CAWSVGYGYTF

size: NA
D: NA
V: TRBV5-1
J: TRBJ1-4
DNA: TGCGCCAGCAGCCCTCTCCAGGGTAATGAAAAACTGTTTTTT
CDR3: CASSPLQGNEKLFF

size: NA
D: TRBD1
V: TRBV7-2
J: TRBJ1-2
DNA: TGTGCCAGCAGCTTAGTAGGACAGGGAAGTCCCTATGGCTACACCTTC
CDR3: CASSLVGQGSPYGYTF

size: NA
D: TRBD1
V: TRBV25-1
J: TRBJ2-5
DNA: TGTGCCAGCAGTTTAGGACAGGGGAAACAAGAGACCCAGTACTTC
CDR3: CASSLGQGKQETQYF

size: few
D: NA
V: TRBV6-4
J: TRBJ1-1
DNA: TGTGCCAGCAGTGACACACAGCTTATAAACACTGAAGCTTTCTTT
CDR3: CASSDTQLINTEAFF

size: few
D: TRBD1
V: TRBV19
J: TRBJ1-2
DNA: TGTGCCAGTAGTCCGGGACAGGGGTCGAATGGCTACACCTTC
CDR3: CASSPGQGSNGYTF

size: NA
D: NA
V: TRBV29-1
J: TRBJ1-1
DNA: TGCAGCGCCCTTCCGGCTGCCAACACTGAAGCTTTCTTT
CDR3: CSALPAANTEAFF

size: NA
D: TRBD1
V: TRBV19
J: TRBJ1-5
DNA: TGTGCCAGTAGTTCGGGACAGCTTAATCAGCCCCAGCATTTT
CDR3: CASSSGQLNQPQHF

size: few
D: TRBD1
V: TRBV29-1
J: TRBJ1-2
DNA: TGCAGCGTTGAGGACAGGGGGAACTATGGCTACACCTTC
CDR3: CSVEDRGNYGYTF

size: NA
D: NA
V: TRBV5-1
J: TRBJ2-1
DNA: TGCGCCAGCAGCTTGGGCAGTACAGCTTACAATGAGCAGTTCTTC
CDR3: CASSLGSTAYNEQFF

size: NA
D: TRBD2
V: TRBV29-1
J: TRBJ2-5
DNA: TGCAGCGTTGAAGATTTTGGGACTAGCCCAGAGACCCAGTACTTC
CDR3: CSVEDFGTSPETQYF